These 2 T cell receptor beta chains originate from one sample sequenced in a study of OX40 agonist ivuxolimab in advanced cancers. The method was immunoSEQ multiplex PCR; TCRdb's version includes in-frame clones alone and lacks a portion of them. The sample includes around 94,000 clones, around 85% of them seen just once. The source material was CD4+ or CD8+ T cells sorted from blood, sampled in a trial of the OX40 agonist ivuxolimab. The source is an adult with an advanced solid tumor such as melanoma, head and neck, liver or kidney cancer.

This rearrangement joins TRBV6-5 to TRBJ1-5, with 9 bases lining up with TRBD1. The CDR3 loop spans 15 amino acids. V trimming: 6 bases; J trimming: 7 bases; junction bases outside the gene matches: 10. Germline-derived CDR1 and CDR2 are MNHEY and SVGAGI. CDR3 coding DNA: TGTGCCAGCAGCTCAACCACAGGGGGCGGGCAGCCCCAGCATTTT. It specifies CASSSTTGGGQPQHF.

The table lists this clone with many counts. The chain uses TRBV7-9 and TRBJ1-2; no clear D gene. CDR1 and CDR2 (germline): SEHNR, FQNEAQ (reference sequence). CDR3 length: 14 residues. Between the trimmed V and J ends, which lost 1 base and 2 bases, there was a span of 8 bases. The CDR3 region has the DNA TGTGCCAGCAGCTTAGAGGCGGTAAACTATGGCTACACCTTC. This translates into CASSLEAVNYGYTF.